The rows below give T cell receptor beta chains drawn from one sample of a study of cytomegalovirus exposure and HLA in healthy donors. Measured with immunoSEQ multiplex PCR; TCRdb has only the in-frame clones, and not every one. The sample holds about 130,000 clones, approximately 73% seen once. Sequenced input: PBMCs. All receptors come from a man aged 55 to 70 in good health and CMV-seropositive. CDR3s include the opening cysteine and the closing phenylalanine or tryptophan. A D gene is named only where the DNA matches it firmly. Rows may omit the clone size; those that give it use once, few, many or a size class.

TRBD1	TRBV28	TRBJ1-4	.	CASSKQGLNEKLFF	TGTGCCAGCAGTAAACAGGGGCTGAATGAAAAACTGTTTTTT
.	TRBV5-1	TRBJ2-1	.	CASSQDGGPGNEQFF	TGCGCCAGCAGCCAGGACGGGGGGCCGGGTAATGAGCAGTTCTTC
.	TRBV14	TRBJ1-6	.	CASSPIRDSPLHF	TGTGCCAGCAGCCCGATCAGGGATTCACCCCTCCACTTT
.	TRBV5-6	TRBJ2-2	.	CASSSTTGELFF	TGTGCCAGCAGCTCTACTACCGGGGAGCTGTTTTTT
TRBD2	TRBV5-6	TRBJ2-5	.	CASSWGLWETQYF	TGTGCCAGCAGCTGGGGACTATGGGAGACCCAGTACTTC
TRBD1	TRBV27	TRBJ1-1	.	CASGQTGGPYTEAFF	TGTGCCAGCGGCCAGACAGGGGGCCCGTACACTGAAGCTTTCTTT
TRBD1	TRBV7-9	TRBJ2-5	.	CASSPWTGQETQYF	TGTGCCAGCAGCCCGTGGACAGGGCAAGAGACCCAGTACTTC
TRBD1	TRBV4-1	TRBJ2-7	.	CASSQEGTGQYEQYF	TGCGCCAGCAGCCAAGAAGGGACAGGGCAATACGAGCAGTACTTC
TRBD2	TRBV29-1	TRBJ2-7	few	CSVGGGPARSYEQYF	TGCAGCGTCGGGGGGGGCCCTGCCCGTTCCTACGAGCAGTACTTC
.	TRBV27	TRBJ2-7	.	CASSLSMTESSYEQYF	TGTGCCAGCAGTTTATCGATGACGGAGAGCTCCTACGAGCAGTACTTC
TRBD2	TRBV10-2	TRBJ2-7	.	CASQASGGSYEQYF	TGCGCCAGCCAGGCTAGCGGGGGCTCCTACGAGCAGTACTTC
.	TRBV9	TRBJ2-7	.	CASSVGPGTNSYEQYF	TGTGCCAGCAGCGTAGGACCCGGGACAAACTCCTACGAGCAGTACTTC
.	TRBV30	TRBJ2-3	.	CAWSPRDFSYLPNTDTQYF	TGTGCCTGGAGCCCACGGGACTTTTCCTACCTTCCAAACACAGATACGCAGTATTTT
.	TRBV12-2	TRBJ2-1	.	CASRLEGGAEQFF	TGTGCAAGTCGCTTAGAGGGAGGGGCTGAGCAGTTCTTC
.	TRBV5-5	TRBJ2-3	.	CASSGGQITSTDTQYF	TGTGCCAGCAGCGGCGGACAGATTACTAGCACAGATACGCAGTATTTT
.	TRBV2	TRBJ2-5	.	CASRGWAPDYRETQYF	TGTGCCAGCAGGGGCTGGGCCCCCGACTACCGGGAGACCCAGTACTTC
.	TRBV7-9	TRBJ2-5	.	CASSFGGQETQYF	TGTGCCAGCAGCTTCGGGGGCCAAGAGACCCAGTACTTC
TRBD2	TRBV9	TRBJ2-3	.	CASSVAGTRDWSTDTQYF	TGTGCCAGCAGCGTAGCTGGGACTAGAGACTGGAGCACAGATACGCAGTATTTT
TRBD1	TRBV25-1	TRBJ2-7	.	CASRDDRGSSEQYF	TGTGCCAGCAGGGACGACAGGGGCAGCAGCGAGCAGTACTTC
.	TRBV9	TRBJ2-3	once	CASSVDAGSYNF	TGTGCCAGCAGCGTAGATGCAGGGTCTTATAATTTT
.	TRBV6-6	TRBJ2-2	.	CASSLQNTGELFF	TGTGCCAGCAGCTTACAGAACACCGGGGAGCTGTTTTTT
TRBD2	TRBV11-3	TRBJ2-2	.	CASSLRAGGPDTGELFF	TGTGCCAGCAGCTTACGAGCGGGGGGGCCCGACACCGGGGAGCTGTTTTTT
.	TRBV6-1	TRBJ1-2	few	CASSPPGKEGYTF	TGTGCCAGCAGTCCCCCCGGGAAGGAAGGCTACACCTTC
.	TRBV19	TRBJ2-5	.	CASSITGEKETQYF	TGTGCCAGTAGTATAACGGGGGAAAAAGAGACCCAGTACTTC
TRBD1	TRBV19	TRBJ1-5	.	CASSINHRGDQPQHF	TGTGCCAGTAGTATCAACCACAGGGGGGATCAGCCCCAGCATTTT
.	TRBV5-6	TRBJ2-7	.	CASSFNYEQYF	TGTGCCAGCAGCTTCAACTACGAGCAGTACTTC
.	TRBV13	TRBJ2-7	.	CASSLEGGRGEQYF	TGTGCCAGCAGCTTAGAAGGGGGTCGGGGCGAGCAGTACTTC
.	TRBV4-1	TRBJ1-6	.	CASSQDFSGKGLHF	TGCGCCAGCAGCCAAGATTTCTCGGGGAAGGGCCTCCACTTT
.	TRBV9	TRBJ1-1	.	CASSVAPGVNTEAFF	TGTGCCAGCAGCGTAGCTCCGGGGGTGAACACTGAAGCTTTCTTT
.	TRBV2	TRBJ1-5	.	CASSESRRNQPQHF	TGTGCCAGCAGTGAGTCCCGGCGGAATCAGCCCCAGCATTTT
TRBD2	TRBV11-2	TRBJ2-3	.	CASSYGLAGGVDTQYF	TGTGCCAGCAGCTACGGACTAGCGGGGGGTGTAGATACGCAGTATTTT
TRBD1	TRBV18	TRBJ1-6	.	CASSSRGLVYNSPLHF	TGTGCCAGCTCATCGAGGGGGCTCGTTTACAATTCACCCCTCCACTTT
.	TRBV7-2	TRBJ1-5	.	CASSLVGGSGNQPQHF	TGTGCCAGCAGCTTAGTCGGGGGGTCGGGGAATCAGCCCCAGCATTTT
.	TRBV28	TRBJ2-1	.	CASGQYNEQFF	TGTGCCAGCGGGCAATACAATGAGCAGTTCTTC
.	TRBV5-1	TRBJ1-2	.	CASSSTSGDGGYTF	TGCGCCAGCAGTTCCACGTCAGGGGACGGTGGCTACACCTTC
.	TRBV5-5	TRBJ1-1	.	CASSFTANTEAFF	TGTGCCAGCAGCTTCACAGCCAACACTGAAGCTTTCTTT
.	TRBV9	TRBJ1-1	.	CASKRGSNTEAFF	TGTGCCAGCAAAAGGGGCTCGAACACTGAAGCTTTCTTT
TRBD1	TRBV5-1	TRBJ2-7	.	CASSVTGGSSYEQYF	TGCGCCAGCAGCGTAACAGGGGGTAGCTCCTACGAGCAGTACTTC
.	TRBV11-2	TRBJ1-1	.	CASSLTVGQQEGAFF	TGTGCCAGCAGCTTAACGGTGGGGCAACAGGAGGGAGCTTTCTTT
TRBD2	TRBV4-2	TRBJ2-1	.	CASSQAGGGGRGSDEQFF	TGTGCCAGCAGCCAGGCGGGGGGGGGTGGGCGTGGGTCCGATGAGCAGTTCTTC
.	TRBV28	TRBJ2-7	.	CASTTGIARYEQYF	TGTGCCAGCACCACCGGGATTGCAAGGTACGAGCAGTACTTC
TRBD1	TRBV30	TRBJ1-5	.	CAWRGTGANQPQHF	TGTGCCTGGAGGGGAACAGGGGCCAATCAGCCCCAGCATTTT
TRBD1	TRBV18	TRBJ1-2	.	CASSPGDSPGYTF	TGTGCCAGCTCACCGGGGGACAGTCCTGGCTACACCTTC
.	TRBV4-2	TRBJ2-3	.	CASSQQLQTDTQYF	TGTGCCAGCAGCCAACAACTTCAAACAGATACGCAGTATTTT
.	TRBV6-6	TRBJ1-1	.	CASSYEGGIGEVAFF	TGTGCCAGCAGTTACGAGGGAGGGATCGGGGAAGTGGCTTTCTTT
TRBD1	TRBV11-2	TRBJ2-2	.	CASSNRQGVTGELFF	TGTGCCAGCAGCAACCGACAGGGGGTAACCGGGGAGCTGTTTTTT
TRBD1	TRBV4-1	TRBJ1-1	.	CASSHLLQGRNTEAFF	TGCGCCAGCAGCCACCTCCTACAGGGGAGGAACACTGAAGCTTTCTTT
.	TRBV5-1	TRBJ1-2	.	CASSLPGAYGYTF	TGCGCCAGCAGCTTACCCGGAGCTTATGGCTACACCTTC
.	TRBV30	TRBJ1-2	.	CAWSERGNYGYTF	TGTGCCTGGAGTGAGCGGGGGAACTATGGCTACACCTTC